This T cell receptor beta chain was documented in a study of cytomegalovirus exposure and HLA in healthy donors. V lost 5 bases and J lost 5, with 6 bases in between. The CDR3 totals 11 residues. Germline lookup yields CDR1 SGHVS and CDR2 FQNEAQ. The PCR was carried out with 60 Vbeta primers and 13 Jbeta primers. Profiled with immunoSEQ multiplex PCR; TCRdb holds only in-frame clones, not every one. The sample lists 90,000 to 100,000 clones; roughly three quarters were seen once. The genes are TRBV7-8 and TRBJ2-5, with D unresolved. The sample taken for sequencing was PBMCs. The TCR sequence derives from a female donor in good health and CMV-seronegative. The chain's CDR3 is CASSIMETQYF. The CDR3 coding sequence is TGTGCCAGCAGCATTATGGAGACCCAGTACTTC.